Listed here are 10 T cell receptor beta chains from one sample, sequenced in a study of vaccination effects on CD4 cells after COVID-19 (dated by TCRdb to between 2021 and 2023). To identify antigen-specific CD4+ T cell clonotypes by their expansion, the ViraFEST assay first stimulated PBMC with viral peptide pools and then applied TCR sequencing. After around ten days of culture, CD4+ T cells were isolated with the EasySep CD4+ T cell isolation kit. Negative nucleocapsid antibody results before and after vaccination confirmed that the healthy vaccine recipients had no prior SARS-CoV-2 infection. Libraries were made using the immunoSEQ multiplex PCR assay. TCRdb took this table from immuneACCESS and kept in-frame rearrangements with V and J called. Such tables lack part of the clones; where checked against another copy, unresolved V genes explain under half of the gap, and the rest is unexplained. Present in this sample are tens of thousands of clones, 55% to 85% of which were seen just once. The top ten hold more than 25% of the sample.

For these TCRs, the target antigens are not known. Sequenced here: CD4+ T cells from PBMCs cultured with HCoV-OC43 spike peptides, sampled before COVID-19 vaccination. The intended sense of this specimen's cell subset or site label: HCoV-OC43 spike overlapping peptide pool stimulation. These receptors were obtained from a human donor who received a COVID-19 vaccine.

In DNA form, the CDR3 reads TGCGCCAGCAGCCGCCCCGCTAGCGGGATAGAGACCCAGTACTTC. This codes for CASSRPASGIETQYF. V gene TRBV4-1 combines with J gene TRBJ2-5; 9 bases agree with TRBD2. The CDR3 is 15 amino acids. CDR1 is MGHRA and CDR2 is YSYEKL in the germline V gene. The J segment lost 4 bases and the V segment lost 4 bases, leaving 7 bases of the junction unmatched.

J is TRBJ1-5 and V is TRBV10-3; D gene ambiguous. The length of the CDR3 is 13 residues. V was trimmed by 7 bases and J by 4 bases, leaving 11 bases between them. Germline CDR1 and CDR2: ENHRY and SYGVKD. The chain's CDR3 is CAIKATPNQPQHF. The DNA of the CDR3 is TGTGCCATCAAAGCGACACCAAATCAGCCCCAGCATTTT.

The J gene is TRBJ2-3, the V gene TRBV6-1; D is unclear. The CDR3 is 14 amino acids. Trimming stripped 2 bases from V and 2 bases from J, with 8 bases between. CDR1 MNHNS and CDR2 SASEGT come from the germline V gene. The DNA of the CDR3 is TGTGCCAGCAGTGAATCGCGGTTCACAGATACGCAGTATTTT. This sequence encodes CASSESRFTDTQYF.

The J gene is TRBJ1-4, the V gene TRBV5-5; 7 bases map to TRBD1. Germline values: CDR1 SGHKS, CDR2 YYEKEE (reference sequence). The CDR3 has 14 amino acids. Trimming took 6 bases from V and 8 from J; bases not matched to a gene: 10. Here the CDR3 DNA reads TGTGCCAGCACCCGGGAGGGGGCGAGCGAAAAACTGTTTTTT. Amino acids: CASTREGASEKLFF. Full variable domain (missing parts from reference TRBV5-5 and TRBJ1-4): DAGVTQSPTHLIKTRGQQVTLRCSPISGHKSVSWYQQVLGQGPQFIFQYYEKEERGRGNFPDRFSARQFPNYSSELNVNALLLGDSALYLCASTREGASEKLFFGSGTQLSVL.

The gene calls are TRBV15 and TRBJ2-3, with 11 bases lining up with TRBD2. This CDR3 is 17 amino acids long. V lost 1 base and J lost 5; bases outside the gene matches: 8. The germline gives CDR1 LNHNV, CDR2 YYDKDF (reference sequence). CDR3 coding DNA: TGTGCCACCAGCAGAGCCCCAAGACTAGCGGGATTAGATACGCAGTATTTT. Translating gives CATSRAPRLAGLDTQYF.

The table lists this clone with a count of one. The rearrangement links TRBV5-5 to TRBJ2-3; 8 nucleotides align to TRBD2. V gave up 4 bases and J gave up 1 base; unmatched junction bases: 5. Per the germline V gene, CDR1 is SGHKS and CDR2 is YYEKEE (reference sequence). This CDR3 is 15 amino acids long. The CDR3 DNA is TGTGCCAGCAGCCCCTGGCGGGGGGGCACAGATACGCAGTATTTT. It yields the protein CASSPWRGGTDTQYF. Combining the CDR3 with reference TRBV5-5 and TRBJ2-3 gives the whole variable domain DAGVTQSPTHLIKTRGQQVTLRCSPISGHKSVSWYQQVLGQGPQFIFQYYEKEERGRGNFPDRFSARQFPNYSSELNVNALLLGDSALYLCASSPWRGGTDTQYFGPGTRLTVL.

The rearrangement uses TRBV6-6 and TRBJ2-5; no clear D. The germline CDR1 and CDR2 sequences are MNHNY and SVGAGI (reference sequence). Trimming left V 6 bases short and J 5 bases short, with 10 bases between. This CDR3 is 12 amino acids long. The CDR3 sequence: CASRKTRETQYF. In DNA form, the CDR3 reads TGTGCCAGCAGGAAAACTCGGGAGACCCAGTACTTC.

The V and J genes are TRBV7-9 and TRBJ2-1; 9 bases align to TRBD2. The ends lost 5 bases at V and 4 bases at J; junction bases unmatched: 12. The V gene's germline CDR1 is SEHNR and CDR2 FQNEAQ (reference sequence). This CDR3 comprises 17 residues. The CDR3 bases are TGTGCCAGCAGCAAAACTTTCCGGACTAGCGTTTACAATGAGCAGTTCTTC. Translating it yields CASSKTFRTSVYNEQFF. Looking up the rest from reference TRBV7-9 and TRBJ2-1 gives the full variable domain: DTGVSQNPRHKITKRGQNVTFRCDPISEHNRLYWYRQTLGQGPEFLTYFQNEAQLEKSRLLSDRFSAERPKGSFSTLEIQRTEQGDSAMYLCASSKTFRTSVYNEQFFGPGTRLTVL.

The chain uses TRBV7-6 and TRBJ1-3, with D possibly being TRBD1 (5 bases). The CDR3 contains 16 residues. The V end lost 1 base, the J end lost 0 bases, and 10 bases lay between the germline ends. CDR1 SGHVS and CDR2 FNYEAQ come from the germline V gene. In DNA, the CDR3 is TGTGCCAGCAGCTTAGGAGGGGCAGGCTCTGGAAACACCATATATTTT. Translated, it gives CASSLGGAGSGNTIYF.

The chain has TRBV12-3 or TRBV12-4 and TRBJ2-3; D unclear. The CDR3 length is 12 residues. V was cut by 6 bases and J by 9 bases, with 13 bases left in between. CDR3: CASRRGGITQYF. CDR3 bases: TGTGCCAGCAGGCGAGGCGGTATCACGCAGTATTTT.